This T cell receptor beta chain was captured in a study of blood T cell repertoires in COVID-19. On the study more broadly: Samples came from the United States, Italy and Spain, spanning acute and convalescent COVID-19. T cells, B-cell-depleted T cells, or PBMCs provided the cDNA or gDNA that served as material.

Germline CDR1 SGHAT, CDR2 FQNNGV. V gave up 5 bases and J gave up 7 bases; unmatched junction bases: 2. The CDR3 contains 14 residues. Two negative PCRs, clearance, or symptom resolution had been documented for recovered Cohort 3 donors. TCRdb keeps only in-frame clones here, not all; method: immunoSEQ multiplex PCR. Of about 300,000 clones listed, 85% are singletons. The chain has TRBV11-2 and TRBJ1-6; 10 nucleotides match TRBD1. This receptor was taken from a woman aged 45-59 years who had recovered from COVID-19. Sequenced material: PBMCs or T cells enriched from blood (not recorded which). CDR3: CASSLTGGNSPLHF. DNA of the CDR3: TGTGCCAGCAGCCTGACAGGGGGCAATTCACCCCTCCACTTT.